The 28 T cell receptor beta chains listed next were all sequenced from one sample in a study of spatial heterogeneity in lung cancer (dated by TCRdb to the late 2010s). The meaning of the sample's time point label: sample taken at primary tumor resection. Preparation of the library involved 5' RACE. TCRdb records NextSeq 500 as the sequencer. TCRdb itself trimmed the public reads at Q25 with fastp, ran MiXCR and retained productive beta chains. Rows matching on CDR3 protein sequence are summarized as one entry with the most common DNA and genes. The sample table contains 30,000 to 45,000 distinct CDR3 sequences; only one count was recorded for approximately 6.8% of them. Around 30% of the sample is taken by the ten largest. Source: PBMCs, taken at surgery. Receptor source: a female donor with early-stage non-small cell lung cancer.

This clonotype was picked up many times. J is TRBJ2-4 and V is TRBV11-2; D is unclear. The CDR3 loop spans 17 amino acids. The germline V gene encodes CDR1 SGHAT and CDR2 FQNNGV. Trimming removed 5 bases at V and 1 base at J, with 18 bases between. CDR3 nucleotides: TGTGCCAGCAGCCCCGGCCCGCTTCGAAGGGCCAAAAACATTCAGTACTTC. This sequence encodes CASSPGPLRRAKNIQYF.

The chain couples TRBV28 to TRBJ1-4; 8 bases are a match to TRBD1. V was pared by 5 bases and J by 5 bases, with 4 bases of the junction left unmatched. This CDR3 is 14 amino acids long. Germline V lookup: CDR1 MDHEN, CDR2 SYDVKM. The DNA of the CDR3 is TGTGCCAGCAGTATCCGACAGGGGAATGAAAAACTGTTTTTT. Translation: CASSIRQGNEKLFF.

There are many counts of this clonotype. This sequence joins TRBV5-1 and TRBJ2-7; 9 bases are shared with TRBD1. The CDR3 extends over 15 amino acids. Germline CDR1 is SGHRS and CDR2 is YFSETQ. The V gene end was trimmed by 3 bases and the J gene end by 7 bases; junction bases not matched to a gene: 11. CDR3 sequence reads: CASSSVGTGTGEQYF. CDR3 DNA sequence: TGCGCCAGCAGCTCGGTTGGGACAGGGACAGGGGAGCAGTACTTC. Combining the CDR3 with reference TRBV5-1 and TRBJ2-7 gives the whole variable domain KAGVTQTPRYLIKTRGQQVTLSCSPISGHRSVSWYQQTPGQGLQFLFEYFSETQRNKGNFPGRFSGRQFSNSRSEMNVSTLELGDSALYLCASSSVGTGTGEQYFGPGTRLTVT.

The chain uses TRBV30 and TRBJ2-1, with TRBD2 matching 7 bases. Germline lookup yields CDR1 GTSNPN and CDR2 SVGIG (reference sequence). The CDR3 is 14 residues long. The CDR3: CSLAGVPPYNEQFF. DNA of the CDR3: TGTTCCCTTGCGGGGGTACCCCCCTACAATGAGCAGTTCTTC.

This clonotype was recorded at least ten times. CDR3 nucleotide sequence: TGTGCCAGCAGCTTTTCCATTAGCGGAGAGACCCAGTACTTC. It translates to CASSFSISGETQYF. This chain connects TRBV3-1 to TRBJ2-5; tentative D call: TRBD2 (6 bases). The CDR3 spans 14 residues. V lost 5 bases and J lost 4, with 14 bases in between. In germline, CDR1 is LGHDT, CDR2 YNNKEL (reference sequence).

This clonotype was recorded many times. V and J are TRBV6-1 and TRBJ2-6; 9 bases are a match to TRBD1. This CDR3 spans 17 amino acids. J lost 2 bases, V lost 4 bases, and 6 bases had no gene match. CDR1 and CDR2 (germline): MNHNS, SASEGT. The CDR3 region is CASSAGQGSAGANVLTF. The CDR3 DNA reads TGTGCCAGCAGTGCGGGACAGGGTTCTGCTGGGGCCAACGTCCTGACTTTC.

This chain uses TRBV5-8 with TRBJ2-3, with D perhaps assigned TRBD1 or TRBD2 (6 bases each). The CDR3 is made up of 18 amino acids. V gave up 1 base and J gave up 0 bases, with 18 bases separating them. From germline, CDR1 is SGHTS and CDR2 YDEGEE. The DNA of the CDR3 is TGTGCCAGCAGCTTGAAGGGGGGAAGGGAAAGAAGCACAGATACGCAGTATTTT. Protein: CASSLKGGRERSTDTQYF.

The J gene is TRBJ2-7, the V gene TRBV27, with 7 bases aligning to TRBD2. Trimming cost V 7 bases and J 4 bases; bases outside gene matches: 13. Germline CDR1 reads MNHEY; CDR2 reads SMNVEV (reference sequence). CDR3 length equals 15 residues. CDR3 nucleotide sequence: TGTGCCAGCAAGGGCAGGGCGGGAGACTGGTACGAGCAGTACTTC. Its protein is CASKGRAGDWYEQYF.

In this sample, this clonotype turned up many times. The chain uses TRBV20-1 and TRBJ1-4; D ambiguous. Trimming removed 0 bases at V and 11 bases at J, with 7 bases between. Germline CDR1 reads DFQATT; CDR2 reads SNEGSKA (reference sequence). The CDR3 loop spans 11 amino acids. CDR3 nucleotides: TGCAGTGCTAGAGATCTACGGAAACTGTTTTTT. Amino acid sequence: CSARDLRKLFF.

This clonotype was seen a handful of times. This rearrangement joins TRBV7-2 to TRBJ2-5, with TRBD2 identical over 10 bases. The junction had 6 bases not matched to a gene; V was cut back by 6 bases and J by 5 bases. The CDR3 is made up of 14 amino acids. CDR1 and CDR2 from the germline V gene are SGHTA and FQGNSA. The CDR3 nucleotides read TGTGCCAGCAGAGAAGCGGGAGGGGTTGAGACCCAGTACTTC. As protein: CASREAGGVETQYF.

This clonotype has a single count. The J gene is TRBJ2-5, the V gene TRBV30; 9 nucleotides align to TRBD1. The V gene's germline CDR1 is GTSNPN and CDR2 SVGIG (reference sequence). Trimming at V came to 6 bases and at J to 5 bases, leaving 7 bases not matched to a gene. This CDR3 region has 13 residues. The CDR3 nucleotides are TGTGCCTGCAATCTACAGGGGGCCGAGACCCAGTACTTC. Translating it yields CACNLQGAETQYF.

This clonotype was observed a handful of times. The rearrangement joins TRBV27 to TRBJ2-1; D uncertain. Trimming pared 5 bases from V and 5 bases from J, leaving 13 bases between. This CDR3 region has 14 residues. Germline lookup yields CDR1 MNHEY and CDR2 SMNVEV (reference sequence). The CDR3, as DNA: TGTGCCAGCAGTCCCCACGTGGCGAACAATGAGCAGTTCTTC. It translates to CASSPHVANNEQFF.

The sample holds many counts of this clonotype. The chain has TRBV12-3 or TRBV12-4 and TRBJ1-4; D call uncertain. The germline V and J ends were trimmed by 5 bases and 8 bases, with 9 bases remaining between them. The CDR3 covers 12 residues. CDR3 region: CASSETLEKLFF. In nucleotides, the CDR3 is TGTGCCAGCAGTGAAACGTTGGAAAAACTGTTTTTT.

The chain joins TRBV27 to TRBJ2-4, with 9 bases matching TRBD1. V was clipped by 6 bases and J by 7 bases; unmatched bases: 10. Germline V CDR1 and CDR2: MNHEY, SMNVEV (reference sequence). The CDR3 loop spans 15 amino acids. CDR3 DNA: TGTGCCAGCAGCGCGACAGGGGGTCTATGGAACATTCAGTACTTC. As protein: CASSATGGLWNIQYF.

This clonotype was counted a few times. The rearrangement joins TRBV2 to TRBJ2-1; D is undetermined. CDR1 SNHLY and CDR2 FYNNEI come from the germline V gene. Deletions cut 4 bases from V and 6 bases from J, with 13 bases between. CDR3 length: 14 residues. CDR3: CASSVGPPSNEQFF. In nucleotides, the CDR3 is TGTGCCAGCAGTGTGGGCCCCCCGTCCAATGAGCAGTTCTTC.

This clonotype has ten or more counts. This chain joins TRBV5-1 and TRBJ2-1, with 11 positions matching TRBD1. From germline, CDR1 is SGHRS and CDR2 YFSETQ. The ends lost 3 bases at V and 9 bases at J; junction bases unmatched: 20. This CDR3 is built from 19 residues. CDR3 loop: CASSSGTGGFLAGVSEQFF. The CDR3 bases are TGCGCCAGCAGCTCCGGGACAGGGGGGTTTCTGGCGGGAGTGAGTGAGCAGTTCTTC. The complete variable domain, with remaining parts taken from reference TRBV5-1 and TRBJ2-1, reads KAGVTQTPRYLIKTRGQQVTLSCSPISGHRSVSWYQQTPGQGLQFLFEYFSETQRNKGNFPGRFSGRQFSNSRSEMNVSTLELGDSALYLCASSSGTGGFLAGVSEQFFGPGTRLTVL.

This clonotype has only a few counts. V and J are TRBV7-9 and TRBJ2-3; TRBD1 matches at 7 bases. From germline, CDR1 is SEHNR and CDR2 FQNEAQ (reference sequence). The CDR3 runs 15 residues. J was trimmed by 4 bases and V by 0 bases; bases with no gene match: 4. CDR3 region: CASSLARGGSDTQYF. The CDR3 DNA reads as TGTGCCAGCAGCTTAGCGAGAGGGGGCTCAGATACGCAGTATTTT.

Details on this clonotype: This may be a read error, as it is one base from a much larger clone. The DNA of the CDR3 is TGTGCCAACAGTACCACAGGGTTGGCCGGGGAGCTGTTTTTT. Protein: CANSTTGLAGELFF. The V and J genes are TRBV6-6 and TRBJ2-2, with D maybe TRBD1 (6 bases). This CDR3 region has 14 residues. Per germline, CDR1 MNHNY and CDR2 SVGAGI (reference sequence).

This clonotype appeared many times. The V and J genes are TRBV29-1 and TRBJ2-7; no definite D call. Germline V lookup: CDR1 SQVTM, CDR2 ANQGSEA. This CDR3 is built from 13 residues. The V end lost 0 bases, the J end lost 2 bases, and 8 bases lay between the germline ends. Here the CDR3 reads CSVEEDQAYEQYF. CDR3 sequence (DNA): TGCAGCGTTGAAGAGGATCAGGCCTACGAGCAGTACTTC.

CDR3 sequence: CASIGQGNSPLHF. The CDR3 DNA reads TGTGCCAGCATCGGACAGGGGAATTCACCCCTCCACTTT. The chain employs TRBV2 and TRBJ1-6, with 9 bases lining up with TRBD1. In germline, CDR1 is SNHLY, CDR2 FYNNEI. The CDR3 consists of 13 residues. With 7 bases clipped from V and 7 bases from J, the junction kept 2 bases outside the gene matches.

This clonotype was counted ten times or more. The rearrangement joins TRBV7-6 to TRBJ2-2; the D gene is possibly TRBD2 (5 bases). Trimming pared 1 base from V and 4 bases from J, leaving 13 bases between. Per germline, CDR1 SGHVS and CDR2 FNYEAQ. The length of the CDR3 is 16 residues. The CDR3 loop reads CASSLEVASGTGELFF. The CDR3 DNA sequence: TGTGCCAGCAGCTTAGAAGTAGCGAGTGGCACCGGGGAGCTGTTTTTT.

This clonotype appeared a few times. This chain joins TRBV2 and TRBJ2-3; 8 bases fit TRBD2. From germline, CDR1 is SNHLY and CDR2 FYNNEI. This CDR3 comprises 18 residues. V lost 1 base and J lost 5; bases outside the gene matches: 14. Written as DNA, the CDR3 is TGTGCCAGCAGTGAAGAGGTGGCGGGAGGCTCAGAGGGAGATACGCAGTATTTT. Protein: CASSEEVAGGSEGDTQYF.

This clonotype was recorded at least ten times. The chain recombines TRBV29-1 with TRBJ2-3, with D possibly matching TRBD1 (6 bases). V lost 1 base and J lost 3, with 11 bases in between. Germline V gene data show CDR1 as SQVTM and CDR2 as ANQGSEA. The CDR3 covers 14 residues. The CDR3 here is CSVEGSQGTDTQYF. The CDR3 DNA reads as TGCAGCGTTGAAGGCAGCCAGGGGACAGATACGCAGTATTTT.

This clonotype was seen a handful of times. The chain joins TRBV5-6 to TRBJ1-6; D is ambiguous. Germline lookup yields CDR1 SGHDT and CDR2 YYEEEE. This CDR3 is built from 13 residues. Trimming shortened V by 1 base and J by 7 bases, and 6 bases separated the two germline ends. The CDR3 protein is CASSLNRNSPLHF. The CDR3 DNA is TGTGCCAGCAGCTTGAACAGAAATTCACCCCTCCACTTT.

The CDR3 region has the DNA TGTGCCAGCAGTGATATGAGCAGGGAGCCCCAGCATTTT. Protein: CASSDMSREPQHF. This chain joins TRBV2 and TRBJ1-5; tentative D call: TRBD1 (5 bases). V was clipped by 3 bases and J by 8 bases, with 11 bases between them. CDR3 length: 13 residues. The germline CDR1 and CDR2 sequences are SNHLY and FYNNEI.

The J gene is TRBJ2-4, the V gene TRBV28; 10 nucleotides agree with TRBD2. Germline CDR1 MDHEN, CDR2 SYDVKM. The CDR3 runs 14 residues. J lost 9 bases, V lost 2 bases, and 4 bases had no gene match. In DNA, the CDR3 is TGTGCCAGCAGTTTACTAGCGGGAGCGGCCATTCAGTACTTC. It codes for CASSLLAGAAIQYF.

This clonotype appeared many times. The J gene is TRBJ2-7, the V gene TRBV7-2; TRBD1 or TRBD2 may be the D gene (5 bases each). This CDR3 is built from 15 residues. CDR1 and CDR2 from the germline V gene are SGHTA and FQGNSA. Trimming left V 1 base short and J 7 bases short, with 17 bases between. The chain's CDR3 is CASSLVGTQMGEQYF. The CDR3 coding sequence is TGTGCCAGCAGCTTAGTAGGGACCCAAATGGGGGAGCAGTACTTC.

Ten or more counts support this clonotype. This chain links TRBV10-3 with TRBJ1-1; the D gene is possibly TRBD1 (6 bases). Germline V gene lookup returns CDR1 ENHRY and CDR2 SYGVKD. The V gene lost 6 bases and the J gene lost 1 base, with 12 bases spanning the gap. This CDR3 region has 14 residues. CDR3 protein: CAIRGGQENTEAFF. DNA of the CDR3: TGTGCCATCAGGGGGGGGCAGGAGAACACTGAAGCTTTCTTT.